The clone carrying this T cell receptor beta chain was observed a handful of times. These data come from a study of technical replicates of blood from a handful of donors. Between the trimmed V and J ends, which lost 6 bases and 0 bases, there was a span of 9 bases. Germline CDR1 MDHEN, CDR2 SYDVKM. CDR3 length: 15 residues. Generated by immunoSEQ multiplex PCR, the TCRdb table keeps only in-frame clones and is missing some. The sample lists 75,000 to 100,000 clones, about 95% seen once, with around 0.41% in the top ten. The sequencing sample was made of T cells isolated from PBMCs. This sequence joins TRBV28 and TRBJ2-6; no clear D gene. This TCR derives from a human donor in good health. The CDR3, as DNA: TGTGCCAGCAGCCTCTCCGTCTCTGGGGCCAACGTCCTGACTTTC. Translation: CASSLSVSGANVLTF.